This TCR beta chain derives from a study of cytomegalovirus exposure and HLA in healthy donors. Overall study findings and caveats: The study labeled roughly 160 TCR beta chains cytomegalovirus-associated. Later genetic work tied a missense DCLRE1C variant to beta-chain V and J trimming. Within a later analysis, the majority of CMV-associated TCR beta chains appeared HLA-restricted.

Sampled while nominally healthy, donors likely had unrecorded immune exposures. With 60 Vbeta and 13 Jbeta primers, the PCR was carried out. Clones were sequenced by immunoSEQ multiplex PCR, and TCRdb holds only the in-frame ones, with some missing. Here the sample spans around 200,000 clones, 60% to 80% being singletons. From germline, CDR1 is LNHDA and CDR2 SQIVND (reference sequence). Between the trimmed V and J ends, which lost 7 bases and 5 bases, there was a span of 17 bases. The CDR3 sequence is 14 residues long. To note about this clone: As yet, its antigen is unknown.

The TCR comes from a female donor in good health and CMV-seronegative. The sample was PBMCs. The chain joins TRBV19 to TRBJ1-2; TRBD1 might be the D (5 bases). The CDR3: CASTTSGALYGYTF. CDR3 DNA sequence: TGTGCCAGTACCACTAGCGGGGCCCTATATGGCTACACCTTC. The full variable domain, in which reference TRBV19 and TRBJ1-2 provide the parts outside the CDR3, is DGGITQSPKYLFRKEGQNVTLSCEQNLNHDAMYWYRQDPGQGLRLIYYSQIVNDFQKGDIAEGYSVSREKKESFPLTVTSAQKNPTAFYLCASTTSGALYGYTFGSGTRLTVV.